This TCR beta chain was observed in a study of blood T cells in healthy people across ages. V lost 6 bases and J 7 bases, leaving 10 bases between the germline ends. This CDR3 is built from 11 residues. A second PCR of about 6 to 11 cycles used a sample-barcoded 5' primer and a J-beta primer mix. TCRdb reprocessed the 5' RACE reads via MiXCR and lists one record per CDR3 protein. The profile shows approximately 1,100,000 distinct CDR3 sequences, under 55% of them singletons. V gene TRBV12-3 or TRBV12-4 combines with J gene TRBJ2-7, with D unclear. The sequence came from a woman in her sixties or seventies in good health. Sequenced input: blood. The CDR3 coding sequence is TGTGCCAGCAGCTCTTCACCTGAGCAGTACTTC. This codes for CASSSSPEQYF.